A selection of T cell receptor beta chains follows, all from one sample in a study of T cell responses to AZD1222 COVID-19 vaccine. Sequencing was performed with immunoSEQ multiplex PCR; in TCRdb, only in-frame clones are kept and a portion is missing. This sample yields 95,000 to 100,000 clones, of which approximately 84% are seen a single time; approximately 16% belongs to the top ten. The sequences come from peripheral blood, collected on day 0 of AZD1222 vaccination. These receptors were taken from an adult in good health. CDR3s include the opening cysteine and the closing phenylalanine or tryptophan. The D gene is left open where the match is weak. The size field is filled for only some rows; it gives once, few, many or a size class.

v_call	j_call	clone_size	d_call	cdr3_aa	cdr3_nt
TRBV7-9	TRBJ1-2	NA	NA	CASTLDPGRPANYGYTF	TGTGCCAGCACCCTAGACCCAGGAAGACCCGCTAACTATGGCTACACCTTC
TRBV20-1	TRBJ1-3	many	NA	CSASPGEYGNTIYF	TGCAGTGCTAGTCCCGGGGAGTATGGAAACACCATATATTTT
TRBV18	TRBJ1-6	NA	TRBD1	CASSPIQGAENSPLHF	TGTGCCAGCTCACCGATACAGGGGGCGGAAAATTCACCCCTCCACTTT
TRBV2	TRBJ1-4	NA	NA	CASRGVATNEKLFF	TGTGCCAGCAGGGGGGTCGCAACTAATGAAAAACTGTTTTTT
TRBV19	TRBJ2-3	NA	TRBD1	CASSRQGPTDTQYF	TGTGCCAGTAGTAGACAGGGACCCACAGATACGCAGTATTTT
TRBV24-1	TRBJ2-1	NA	NA	CATSDLSDSNEQFF	TGTGCCACCAGTGATTTATCCGACTCGAATGAGCAGTTCTTC
TRBV11-3	TRBJ1-2	NA	TRBD1	CASSPGGQGVDGYTF	TGTGCCAGCAGCCCGGGGGGACAGGGAGTCGACGGCTACACCTTC
TRBV9	TRBJ1-2	NA	NA	CASSAVGRGGGYGYTF	TGTGCCAGCAGCGCTGTCGGGAGAGGGGGTGGCTATGGCTACACCTTC
TRBV30	TRBJ2-1	NA	NA	CAWKGRPLTTNEQFF	TGTGCCTGGAAGGGGAGGCCCCTTACGACCAATGAGCAGTTCTTC
TRBV15	TRBJ1-4	once	TRBD1	CATSRAGGTTGKLFF	TGTGCCACCAGCAGAGCAGGGGGCACGACGGGAAAACTGTTTTTT
TRBV18	TRBJ1-1	NA	TRBD1	CASSPTGELEAFF	TGTGCCAGCTCACCAACAGGGGAGCTTGAAGCTTTCTTT
TRBV28	TRBJ2-3	few	NA	CASSKSASNTQYF	TGTGCCAGCAGTAAAAGCGCGTCAAATACGCAGTATTTT
TRBV18	TRBJ2-2	NA	TRBD2	CASSPGHPSGANTGELFF	TGTGCCAGCTCACCCGGACACCCTAGCGGGGCTAACACCGGGGAGCTGTTTTTT
TRBV2	TRBJ1-2	NA	NA	CASSASQAANYGYTF	TGTGCCAGCAGTGCCTCCCAGGCCGCTAACTATGGCTACACCTTC
TRBV7-2	TRBJ1-1	NA	NA	CASSFSKGNTEAFF	TGTGCCAGCAGCTTTAGTAAGGGGAACACTGAAGCTTTCTTT
TRBV6-6	TRBJ1-4	NA	NA	CASTRTDRMFF	TGTGCCAGCACCCGAACGGATAGAATGTTTTTT
TRBV7-2	TRBJ2-7	NA	TRBD1	CASSFPGQGPYEQYF	TGTGCCAGCAGCTTTCCGGGACAGGGACCCTACGAGCAGTACTTC
TRBV6-1	TRBJ1-4	NA	NA	CASSEALGVSYEKLFF	TGTGCCAGCAGTGAAGCGCTCGGGGTCTCTTATGAAAAACTGTTTTTT
TRBV18	TRBJ1-4	NA	NA	CASSPRGGGDEKLFF	TGTGCCAGCTCACCACGGGGGGGTGGCGATGAAAAACTGTTTTTT